A single sample is the source of the 21 T cell receptor beta chains below, sequenced in a study of siplizumab effects on memory and regulatory T cells. TCRdb's table, derived via immunoSEQ multiplex PCR, lists solely in-frame clones and lacks some. The sample consists of about 100,000 clones, approximately 94% of them appearing once. Sequenced input: non-Treg CD4+ T cells sorted from blood. The receptors were sampled from a human donor in good health.

The rearrangement uses TRBV9 and TRBJ2-7; 8 positions match TRBD2. This CDR3 is built from 15 residues. Trimming at V came to 0 bases and at J to 5 bases, leaving 7 bases not matched to a gene. Germline V gives CDR1 SGDLS, CDR2 YYNGEE. CDR3 in amino acids: CASSVGTSLVHEQYF. The CDR3 bases are TGTGCCAGCAGCGTAGGGACTAGCTTGGTCCACGAGCAGTACTTC. The full variable domain, in which reference TRBV9 and TRBJ2-7 provide the parts outside the CDR3, is DSGVTQTPKHLITATGQRVTLRCSPRSGDLSVYWYQQSLDQGLQFLIQYYNGEERAKGNILERFSAQQFPDLHSELNLSSLELGDSALYFCASSVGTSLVHEQYFGPGTRLTVT.

The CDR3 spells CASSQERAGWDEKLFF. The CDR3 DNA reads TGTGCCAGCAGCCAAGAACGCGCAGGGTGGGATGAAAAACTGTTTTTT. The V call is TRBV4-2, the J call TRBJ1-4; possibly TRBD1 for D (5 bases). V was trimmed by 0 bases and J by 6 bases, leaving 14 bases between them. Per germline, CDR1 LGHNA and CDR2 YNFKEQ. The CDR3 length is 16 residues.

V is TRBV28 and J is TRBJ2-7, with 11 nucleotides matching TRBD2. J lost 7 bases, V lost 8 bases, and 7 bases had no gene match. The CDR3 spans 13 residues. The germline V gene has CDR1 MDHEN and CDR2 SYDVKM. The CDR3 DNA follows: TGTGCCAGCCATCTAGCGGGAGGCGGTGAGCAGTACTTC. Protein sequence: CASHLAGGGEQYF. Using reference TRBV28 and TRBJ2-7 for the parts outside the CDR3, the full variable domain is DVKVTQSSRYLVKRTGEKVFLECVQDMDHENMFWYRQDPGLGLRLIYFSYDVKMKEKGDIPEGYSVSREKKERFSLILESASTNQTSMYLCASHLAGGGEQYFGPGTRLTVT.

The chain combines TRBV19 with TRBJ2-6; D is perhaps TRBD1 (5 bases). Trimming left V 5 bases short and J 1 base short, with 9 bases between. The CDR3 consists of 15 residues. CDR1 is LNHDA and CDR2 is SQIVND in the germline V gene (reference sequence). CDR3 in DNA: TGTGCCAGTAGTCATCCAGGGTCTGGGGCCAACGTCCTGACTTTC. It codes for CASSHPGSGANVLTF.

The chain uses TRBV29-1 and TRBJ2-7; no definite D call. The length of the CDR3 is 11 residues. The germline CDR1 and CDR2 sequences are SQVTM and ANQGSEA. V lost 2 bases, J lost 1 base, and 3 bases lay in between. In nucleotides, the CDR3 is TGCAGCGTTGAAATGTCCTACGAGCAGTACTTC. Translating gives CSVEMSYEQYF.

This sequence joins TRBV6-1 and TRBJ1-1; D remains unclear. V lost 6 bases to trimming and J lost 10 bases, with 15 bases between them. Germline CDR1 and CDR2: MNHNS and SASEGT. The CDR3 sequence is 12 residues long. The CDR3 loop reads CASSETPAGAFF. In DNA, the CDR3 is TGTGCCAGCAGCGAAACCCCAGCAGGAGCTTTCTTT.

J is TRBJ1-3 and V is TRBV18; D is ambiguous. Germline V lookup: CDR1 KGHSH, CDR2 LQKENI. CDR3 size: 15 residues. V was shortened by 6 bases and J by 0 bases, with 12 bases between the two germline ends. CDR3: CASSSMAVSGNTIYF. DNA for the CDR3: TGTGCCAGCTCGTCGATGGCCGTCTCTGGAAACACCATATATTTT.

The chain combines TRBV28 with TRBJ2-2; D gene unclear. The CDR3 is 13 amino acids. The V gene's germline CDR1 is MDHEN and CDR2 SYDVKM. The germline V and J ends were trimmed by 7 bases and 0 bases, with 6 bases remaining between them. The CDR3 coding sequence is TGTGCCAGCATCTCGACGAACACCGGGGAGCTGTTTTTT. Translating gives CASISTNTGELFF.

J is TRBJ2-7 and V is TRBV2; TRBD2 matches at 11 bases. Looked up from germline, CDR1 is SNHLY and CDR2 is FYNNEI. The CDR3 has 14 amino acids. V shed 7 bases and J 2 bases; nucleotides not matched to a gene: 4. The chain's CDR3 is CASTGTSGPYEQYF. CDR3 nucleotide sequence: TGTGCCAGCACGGGGACTAGCGGTCCCTACGAGCAGTACTTC.

The V gene is TRBV7-3, the J gene TRBJ2-5; D might be TRBD2 (5 bases). The CDR3 covers 13 residues. Deletions cut 4 bases from V and 5 bases from J, with 11 bases between. Germline-derived CDR1 and CDR2 are SGHTA and FQGTGA. Here the CDR3 DNA reads TGTGCCAGCAGCTACGGGGTCCCGGAGACCCAGTACTTC. Protein: CASSYGVPETQYF.

The chain couples TRBV7-9 to TRBJ2-7; 9 nucleotides match TRBD1. Germline-derived CDR1 and CDR2 are SEHNR and FQNEAQ (reference sequence). The CDR3 is made up of 15 amino acids. J gave up 2 bases and V 4 bases, and 6 bases lay outside the gene matches. CDR3: CASSSYRGLAYEQYF. Here the CDR3 DNA reads TGTGCCAGCAGCTCCTACAGGGGGCTCGCCTACGAGCAGTACTTC.

The chain couples TRBV10-3 to TRBJ2-1, with 11 bases fitting TRBD2. CDR3 length: 16 residues. Germline V gives CDR1 ENHRY, CDR2 SYGVKD. The J segment lost 7 bases and the V segment lost 8 bases, leaving 13 bases of the junction unmatched. In nucleotides, the CDR3 is TGTGCCATCTCAGTAATAGCGGGAGGGCCTGGTAATGAGCAGTTCTTC. Protein product: CAISVIAGGPGNEQFF.

This chain connects TRBV28 to TRBJ2-7; TRBD1 aligns across 8 bases. V lost 6 bases to trimming and J lost 6 bases; unmatched junction nucleotides: 16. Germline V gene sequence: CDR1 MDHEN, CDR2 SYDVKM. This CDR3 contains 16 residues. Written as DNA, the CDR3 is TGTGCCAGCAGCCCGCCGGGACAGGTGATCTCGCGCGAGCAGTACTTC. Translating gives CASSPPGQVISREQYF. Full variable domain (rest looked up from reference TRBV28 and TRBJ2-7): DVKVTQSSRYLVKRTGEKVFLECVQDMDHENMFWYRQDPGLGLRLIYFSYDVKMKEKGDIPEGYSVSREKKERFSLILESASTNQTSMYLCASSPPGQVISREQYFGPGTRLTVT.

The chain joins TRBV5-4 to TRBJ1-4; D gene ambiguous. The CDR3 consists of 15 residues. V lost 4 bases, J lost 8 bases, and 18 bases lay in between. Germline CDR1 reads SGHNT; CDR2 reads YYREEE (reference sequence). The CDR3 loop reads CASSPEGSQREKLFF. DNA of the CDR3: TGTGCCAGCAGCCCCGAGGGCTCTCAGAGGGAAAAACTGTTTTTT.

The chain recombines TRBV6-6 with TRBJ1-1; 7 nucleotides line up with TRBD1. From germline, CDR1 is MNHNY and CDR2 SVGAGI (reference sequence). The trim removed 0 bases at V and 8 bases at J, leaving 6 bases unmatched. The CDR3 contains 14 residues. CDR3 residues: CASSYSGGPTEAFF. The CDR3 nucleotides are TGTGCCAGCAGTTACTCAGGGGGCCCGACCGAAGCTTTCTTT.

The rearrangement links TRBV11-2 to TRBJ2-1; 8 bases are a match to TRBD2. V lost 3 bases to trimming and J lost 2 bases; unmatched junction nucleotides: 6. In germline, CDR1 is SGHAT, CDR2 FQNNGV. The CDR3 consists of 16 residues. CDR3 nucleotide sequence: TGTGCCAGCAGCTTGACGGGAGGGCCAACCTACAATGAGCAGTTCTTC. Its protein product is CASSLTGGPTYNEQFF.

V gene TRBV7-2 combines with J gene TRBJ2-1, with 10 bases fitting TRBD2. The germline gives CDR1 SGHTA, CDR2 FQGNSA. Germline trimming cut 1 base from V and 6 bases from J; bases unmatched to any gene: 9. This CDR3 is 17 amino acids long. CDR3 DNA: TGTGCCAGCAGCTTAGTGGGTCTAGCGGGAGTGGGCAATGAGCAGTTCTTC. Its translation is CASSLVGLAGVGNEQFF.

The chain links TRBV7-3 to TRBJ2-1; 11 bases are a match to TRBD2. The trim removed 0 bases at V and 4 bases at J, leaving 2 bases unmatched. The CDR3 spans 16 residues. CDR1 is SGHTA, CDR2 FQGTGA, per germline. The CDR3 DNA reads TGTGCCAGCAGCTTAACATCTAGCGGGAGGTACAATGAGCAGTTCTTC. It encodes CASSLTSSGRYNEQFF.

The chain couples TRBV4-2 to TRBJ2-5; the match to TRBD2 covers 9 bases. V gave up 3 bases and J gave up 4 bases; unmatched junction bases: 9. Germline lookup yields CDR1 LGHNA and CDR2 YNFKEQ. The CDR3 sequence is 16 residues long. The CDR3 here is CASSQPGGTSTETQYF. CDR3 nucleotide sequence: TGTGCCAGCAGCCAGCCCGGCGGGACTAGCACAGAGACCCAGTACTTC.

The chain has TRBV6-6 and TRBJ2-3, with TRBD2 as a possible D gene (5 bases). Trimming cost V 10 bases and J 3 bases, with 17 bases left between them. The germline CDR1 and CDR2 sequences are MNHNY and SVGAGI (reference sequence). CDR3 length: 14 amino acids. Written as DNA, the CDR3 is TGTGCCACACAGTACGGCCGGGGAACAGATACGCAGTATTTT. It encodes CATQYGRGTDTQYF.

The sample holds one count of this clone. This chain links TRBV10-1 with TRBJ1-1; no definite D call. Germline CDR1 and CDR2: WNHNN and SYGVQD (reference sequence). The CDR3 consists of 14 residues. The ends were cut back, 0 bases at V and 6 bases at J, with 11 bases in the middle. The CDR3: CASSESNTGAEAFF. The CDR3 coding sequence is TGCGCCAGCAGTGAGTCAAATACGGGCGCTGAAGCTTTCTTT.